The 2 T cell receptor beta chains given below trace back to one sample, sequenced in a study of T cells in Graves' hyperthyroidism and ophthalmopathy. The investigators amplified TCR beta CDR3 regions from RNA transcripts. TCR CDR3 underwent first-round RT-PCR with the HTBI primer set. TCRdb reanalysed the multiplex PCR reads using MiXCR and keeps one entry per CDR3 protein. The sample carries about 400,000 distinct CDR3 sequences, around 16% recorded once. The sample was blood. These receptors originate from a woman aged 18-30 years with Graves' hyperthyroidism that later progressed to Graves' ophthalmopathy.

V usage is TRBV28 and J usage is TRBJ1-2; D is undetermined. The CDR3 runs 14 residues. Per germline, CDR1 MDHEN and CDR2 SYDVKM. Deletions cut 4 bases from V and 8 bases from J, with 17 bases between. The CDR3 protein is CASSYTPSHRGYTF. The CDR3 nucleotides read TGTGCCAGCAGTTATACCCCGTCTCATAGAGGCTACACCTTC.

Many counts were recorded for this clonotype. V usage is TRBV12-3 or TRBV12-4 and J usage is TRBJ1-5; D is uncertain. V gave up 2 bases and J gave up 1 base, with 6 bases separating them. There are 14 residues in the CDR3. CDR3 residues: CASSLRSSNQPQHF. In nucleotides, the CDR3 is TGTGCCAGCAGTTTAAGGAGCAGCAATCAGCCCCAGCATTTT.